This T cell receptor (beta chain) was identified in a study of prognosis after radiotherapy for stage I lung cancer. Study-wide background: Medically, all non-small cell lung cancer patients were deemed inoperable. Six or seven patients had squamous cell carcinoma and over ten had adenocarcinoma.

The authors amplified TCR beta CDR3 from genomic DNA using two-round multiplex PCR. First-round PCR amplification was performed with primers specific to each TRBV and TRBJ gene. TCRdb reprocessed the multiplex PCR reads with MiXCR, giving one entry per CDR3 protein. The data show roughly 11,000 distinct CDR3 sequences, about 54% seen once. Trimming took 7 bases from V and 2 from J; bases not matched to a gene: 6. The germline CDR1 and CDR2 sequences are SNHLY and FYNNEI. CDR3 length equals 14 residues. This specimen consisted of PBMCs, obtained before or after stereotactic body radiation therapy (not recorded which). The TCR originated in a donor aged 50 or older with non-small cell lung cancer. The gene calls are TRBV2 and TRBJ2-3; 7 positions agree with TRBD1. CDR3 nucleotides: TGTGCCAGCATTCGGGGACAGATCACAGATACGCAGTATTTT. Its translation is CASIRGQITDTQYF.